The rows below give T cell receptor beta chains drawn from one sample of a study of human T cells and chemical hapten exposure. One entry per CDR3 protein, called by TCRdb with MiXCR from the RACE reads. Among around 300,000 distinct CDR3 sequences, approximately 5% were seen once, and the ten largest hold over 7%. The sequences come from whole blood, collected in connection with sensitization to the hapten diphenylcyclopropenone (DPC). The receptors stem from a woman aged 18 to 35 with alopecia areata. Some clones in this sample may be carry-over from other donors' samples. Both conserved end residues are part of each CDR3. D genes are given only for firm matches. Size values are once, few and many counts, or a class for expanded clones, and some rows have none.

>TRBV7-2|.|many|TRBJ2-7
CASSLTTYEQYF
TGTGCCAGCAGCTTAACCACCTACGAGCAGTACTTC
>TRBV6-2/TRBV6-3|.|.|TRBJ1-2
CASSYKVEPDGETNYGYTF
TGTGCCAGCAGTTACAAGGTCGAACCAGACGGAGAAACTAACTATGGCTACACCTTC
>TRBV6-5|.|few|TRBJ2-7
CASSYSAGVLEQYF
TGTGCCAGCAGTTACTCGGCAGGGGTTCTCGAGCAGTACTTC
>TRBV20-1|.|few|TRBJ2-3
CSAGGQGESTDTQYF
TGCAGTGCTGGGGGGCAGGGGGAGTCCACAGATACGCAGTATTTT
>TRBV14|.|many|TRBJ2-1
CASSQEWLTNEQFF
TGTGCCAGCAGCCAAGAATGGCTAACGAATGAGCAGTTCTTC
>TRBV13|TRBD1|few|TRBJ2-7
CASSLGPWTGGSRSDF
TGTGCCAGCAGCTTAGGCCCGTGGACAGGGGGTTCACGGTCTGACTTC
>TRBV28|.|.|TRBJ1-1
CASSKPGGLMNTEAFF
TGTGCCAGCAGTAAACCCGGGGGACTCATGAACACTGAAGCTTTCTTT
>TRBV2|TRBD1|few|TRBJ1-1
CASSEGRGQGDTEAFF
TGTGCCAGCAGTGAGGGAAGAGGACAGGGGGACACTGAAGCTTTCTTT
>TRBV5-5|.|.|TRBJ1-1
CASSLSHGLPNTEAFF
TGTGCCAGCAGCTTGTCCCACGGGCTGCCGAACACTGAAGCTTTCTTT
>TRBV4-2|.|many|TRBJ2-3
CASSLADLTDTQYF
TGTGCCAGCAGCCTAGCCGACCTCACAGATACGCAGTATTTT
>TRBV20-1|TRBD1|.|TRBJ1-5
CSASDDREEYNQPQHF
TGCAGTGCTTCCGACGACAGGGAGGAATACAATCAGCCCCAGCATTTT
>TRBV5-1|TRBD1|.|TRBJ2-5
CASSLEPGGAKTQYF
TGCGCCAGCAGCTTGGAGCCAGGGGGCGCAAAGACCCAGTACTTC
>TRBV4-1|.|few|TRBJ1-3
CASSRIPSGGPGAGNTIYF
TGCGCCAGCAGCCGGATCCCTAGCGGGGGCCCAGGAGCTGGAAACACCATATATTTT
>TRBV29-1|.|.|TRBJ2-2
CSAVDPNTGELFF
TGCAGCGCCGTAGACCCTAACACCGGGGAGCTGTTTTTT
>TRBV10-3|.|few|TRBJ1-6
CATRRQDPASYNSPLHF
TGTGCCACCCGACGACAGGACCCAGCATCCTATAATTCACCCCTCCACTTT
>TRBV12-3/TRBV12-4|.|many|TRBJ1-5
CASSLANQPQHF
TGTGCCAGCAGCTTAGCCAATCAGCCCCAGCATTTT
>TRBV7-6|TRBD2|few|TRBJ2-3
CASSLAPLAGGSTDTQYF
TGTGCCAGCAGCTTAGCGCCCCTAGCGGGGGGCAGCACAGATACGCAGTATTTT
>TRBV4-1|TRBD2|few|TRBJ2-3
CASSHPKLSLAGGADTQYF
TGCGCCAGCAGCCACCCAAAACTCAGCTTAGCGGGGGGGGCAGATACGCAGTATTTT
>TRBV24-1|.|.|TRBJ2-5
CATSDFPSGQETQYF
TGTGCCACCAGTGATTTCCCGAGCGGGCAAGAGACCCAGTACTTC
>TRBV20-1|.|many|TRBJ2-3
CSTHTDTQYF
TGCAGTACTCACACAGATACGCAGTATTTT
>TRBV12-3/TRBV12-4|.|.|TRBJ1-6
CASSLSTLHF
TGTGCCAGCAGTTTATCTACACTCCACTTT
>TRBV7-2|.|few|TRBJ2-3
CASSLDGFTDTQYF
TGTGCCAGCAGCTTAGACGGCTTCACAGATACGCAGTATTTT
>TRBV4-3|TRBD2|many|TRBJ2-3
CASSQVTGTSGGSTDTQYF
TGCGCCAGCAGCCAAGTCACAGGGACTAGCGGAGGGAGCACAGATACGCAGTATTTT
>TRBV20-1|.|many|TRBJ1-2
CSIFAGMSNYGYTF
TGCAGCATTTTCGCAGGGATGAGTAACTATGGCTACACCTTC
>TRBV7-8|.|.|TRBJ2-3
CASSFRDLGEDTQYF
TGTGCCAGCAGCTTCCGGGACCTAGGGGAAGATACGCAGTATTTT
>TRBV13|.|.|TRBJ1-1
CANSVGNTEAFF
TGTGCCAACAGCGTTGGGAACACTGAAGCTTTCTTT
>TRBV12-3/TRBV12-4|TRBD2|.|TRBJ2-5
CASSLKGLGLAGALQETQYF
TGTGCCAGCAGCCTTAAGGGGCTGGGACTAGCGGGGGCCCTACAAGAGACCCAGTACTTC
>TRBV5-1|.|.|TRBJ2-7
CASSLDRSIYEQYF
TGCGCCAGCAGCTTGGACAGGTCTATTTACGAGCAGTACTTC
>TRBV9|TRBD1|.|TRBJ1-3
CASSGPRTGGSGYSGNTIYF
TGTGCCAGCAGCGGCCCTAGGACAGGGGGATCGGGCTACTCTGGAAACACCATATATTTT
>TRBV9|.|many|TRBJ2-3
CASSGFRGADTQYF
TGTGCCAGCAGCGGGTTTCGGGGTGCAGATACGCAGTATTTT
>TRBV9|.|many|TRBJ1-1
CASSVDQTDEAFF
TGTGCCAGCAGCGTCGACCAGACAGACGAAGCTTTCTTT
>TRBV5-1|.|.|TRBJ2-7
CASSLVETYEQYF
TGCGCCAGCAGCTTGGTCGAGACCTACGAGCAGTACTTC
>TRBV12-3/TRBV12-4|.|few|TRBJ1-5
CASSLAAGRQPQHF
TGTGCCAGCAGTTTAGCCGCAGGGAGGCAGCCCCAGCATTTT
>TRBV28|.|many|TRBJ2-7
CASGRTGWSYEQYF
TGTGCCAGCGGAAGAACAGGGTGGTCCTACGAGCAGTACTTC
>TRBV6-1|TRBD1|few|TRBJ1-1
CASSEALGQGWGGNEAFF
TGTGCCAGCAGTGAAGCGCTCGGACAGGGATGGGGCGGAAATGAAGCTTTCTTT
>TRBV19|.|many|TRBJ2-6
CASSILTGGAGANVLTF
TGTGCCAGTAGTATCCTAACCGGTGGCGCTGGGGCCAACGTCCTGACTTTC
>TRBV18|.|.|TRBJ2-7
CASSQALEYEQYF
TGTGCCAGCTCCCAAGCCCTAGAATACGAGCAGTACTTC
>TRBV6-5|.|many|TRBJ1-2
CASSSRQYGYTF
TGTGCCAGCAGTTCCCGACAGTATGGCTACACCTTC
>TRBV6-1|TRBD1|.|TRBJ2-7
CASSATGGEQYF
TGTGCCAGCAGTGCTACAGGGGGCGAGCAGTACTTC
>TRBV2|.|many|TRBJ2-6
CASSFQGTGANVLTF
TGTGCCAGCAGTTTTCAGGGGACTGGGGCCAACGTCCTGACTTTC
>TRBV4-3|TRBD2|many|TRBJ2-3
CASSQDAKRGADTQYF
TGCGCCAGCAGCCAAGATGCAAAGCGGGGTGCAGATACGCAGTATTTT